This T cell receptor beta chain was sequenced for a study of blood T cell repertoires in COVID-19. Study-level background: In each case, the material was cDNA or gDNA derived from T cells, B-cell-depleted T cells, or PBMCs.

Germline V lookup: CDR1 LGHNA, CDR2 YNFKEQ. The CDR3 sequence is 15 residues long. Trimming left V 0 bases short and J 3 bases short, with 9 bases between. The study assigned cohorts using participant-reported clinical history. Donors of Cohort 3 who recovered were those that had two negative PCRs, clearance, or symptom resolution. TCRdb's copy holds only in-frame clones and misses some; the assay was immunoSEQ multiplex PCR. The sample yields 190,000 or so clones, 80% to 90% seen once. This chain links TRBV4-2 with TRBJ2-1; D is perhaps TRBD2 (6 bases). This receptor was identified in a man aged 35-49 years who had recovered from COVID-19. Sequencing input: PBMCs or T cells enriched from blood (not recorded which). CDR3 nucleotide sequence: TGTGCCAGCAGCCAAGATCGGGAGCTCTACAATGAGCAGTTCTTC. It is translated as CASSQDRELYNEQFF.